Following are 24 T cell receptor beta chains from one sample sequenced in a study of vaccination and CD4 T cells after COVID-19. Cultured CD4+ T cell DNA underwent sequencing with the Oncomine TCR Beta short-read assay. In TCRdb, the PCR reads were re-called with MiXCR into one record per CDR3 protein. The profile shows roughly 15,000 distinct CDR3 sequences, 51% of them singletons. Their antigens remain unidentified. The treatment denotes: roughly 10-day PBMC culture with coronavirus spike peptide pools or control peptides (ViraFEST assay). Input material: CD4+ T cells from blood, cultured in vitro. These receptors were collected from a human donor who had recovered from COVID-19.

The chain links TRBV18 to TRBJ2-7, with D perhaps matching TRBD2 (6 bases). Per germline, CDR1 KGHSH and CDR2 LQKENI. This CDR3 is built from 16 residues. V was pared by 0 bases and J by 2 bases, with 14 bases between. CDR3 DNA sequence: TGTGCCAGCTCACCACCTAGTAAGGGACTCGCCTACGAGCAGTACTTC. Amino acids: CASSPPSKGLAYEQYF.

This clonotype occurred a few times. V gene TRBV7-2 combines with J gene TRBJ2-7; weak D call: TRBD2 (6 bases). The CDR3 runs to 15 residues. CDR1 is SGHTA and CDR2 is FQGNSA in the germline V gene. V lost 1 base to trimming and J lost 4 bases, with 14 bases between them. DNA for the CDR3: TGTGCCAGCAGCTTAGTTTCGTGGGGGGAATACGAGCAGTACTTC. It specifies CASSLVSWGEYEQYF.

About this clonotype itself: A read error may account for a junction end that differs from germline. The chain recombines TRBV6-1 with TRBJ2-2; tentative D call: TRBD1 (7 bases). This CDR3 is 14 amino acids long. CDR1 is MNHNS and CDR2 is SASEGT in the germline V gene. CDR3 nucleotide sequence: TGTGCCACCGCCATACAGGGGAACACCGGGGGGCTGTTTTTT. It is translated as CATAIQGNTGGLFF.

This clonotype was found a few times. V and J are TRBV19 and TRBJ1-2, with a tentative D call TRBD1 (5 bases). Germline V gives CDR1 LNHDA, CDR2 SQIVND (reference sequence). Trimming removed 6 bases at V and 7 bases at J, with 9 bases between. The CDR3 is 11 amino acids. In DNA, the CDR3 is TGTGCCAGTAGCATAAGGGGTGGCTACACCTTC. Residues: CASSIRGGYTF.

This sequence joins TRBV6-2 or TRBV6-3 and TRBJ2-1; possible D gene TRBD2, 5 bases. The CDR3 is 14 amino acids. Looked up from germline, CDR1 is MNHEY and CDR2 is SVGEGT. V was trimmed by 5 bases and J by 6 bases, leaving 14 bases between them. CDR3 sequence reads: CASSLLAVGNEQFF. The DNA for the CDR3 is TGTGCCAGCAGTCTTCTAGCAGTAGGCAATGAGCAGTTCTTC.

The chain has TRBV7-9 and TRBJ2-5, with a weak D call TRBD2 (6 bases). The ends were cut back, 5 bases at V and 4 bases at J, with 26 bases in the middle. The CDR3 covers 18 residues. Germline V gene sequence: CDR1 SEHNR, CDR2 FQNEAQ (reference sequence). The CDR3 bases are TGTGCCAGCAGCGGGGCTTGGGGGACTTTCTCGATGCTAGAGACCCAGTACTTC. It codes for CASSGAWGTFSMLETQYF.

The chain couples TRBV6-1 to TRBJ1-5; a possible D gene is TRBD1 (5 bases). V was pared by 5 bases and J by 2 bases, with 19 bases between. This CDR3 comprises 17 residues. From germline, CDR1 is MNHNS and CDR2 SASEGT. The CDR3 coding sequence is TGTGCCAGCAGTACCAATAACGTAGGGGTTGGCAATCAGCCCCAGCATTTT. It yields the protein CASSTNNVGVGNQPQHF.

The chain's CDR3 is CASSPPNRATGELFF. CDR3 sequence (DNA): TGTGCCAGCTCACCACCGAACAGGGCCACCGGGGAGCTGTTTTTT. The chain has TRBV18 and TRBJ2-2, with D possibly TRBD1 on 6 matching bases. The CDR3 has 15 residues. Germline CDR1 reads KGHSH; CDR2 reads LQKENI. Trimming cost V 0 bases and J 4 bases, with 9 bases left between them.

This clonotype turned up a few times. This chain links TRBV20-1 with TRBJ2-7, with D possibly TRBD1 on 6 matching bases. Germline values: CDR1 DFQATT, CDR2 SNEGSKA (reference sequence). The CDR3 is 15 residues long. V lost 6 bases to trimming and J lost 1 base, with 19 bases between them. In DNA form, the CDR3 reads TGCAGTGCCCCCTGGTCAGGGGCCAAATCCTACGAGCAGTACTTC. Its translation is CSAPWSGAKSYEQYF.

The V and J genes are TRBV15 and TRBJ1-1; tentative D call: TRBD1 (6 bases). Germline-derived CDR1 and CDR2 are LNHNV and YYDKDF (reference sequence). The CDR3 consists of 15 residues. With 1 base removed from V and 4 bases from J, the gap between germline ends came to 13 bases. The CDR3 sequence: CATSRGERGGTEAFF. CDR3 nucleotides: TGTGCCACCAGCAGAGGCGAAAGGGGGGGCACTGAAGCTTTCTTT.

The CDR3 protein is CASSGTDNQPQHF. The DNA for the CDR3 is TGTGCCAGCAGCGGGACAGACAATCAGCCCCAGCATTTT. This sequence joins TRBV6-1 and TRBJ1-5, with TRBD1 matching over 7 bases. The CDR3 length is 13 residues. V shed 6 bases and J 3 bases; nucleotides not matched to a gene: 2. Germline V gene lookup returns CDR1 MNHNS and CDR2 SASEGT.

The chain recombines TRBV7-2 with TRBJ2-2; D remains ambiguous. Trimming pared 2 bases from V and 4 bases from J, leaving 11 bases between. Germline-derived CDR1 and CDR2 are SGHTA and FQGNSA. The CDR3 extends over 15 amino acids. The CDR3 spells CASSLRGLATGELFF. The CDR3 nucleotides read TGTGCCAGCAGCTTAAGAGGTCTGGCCACCGGGGAGCTGTTTTTT.

The genes are TRBV20-1 and TRBJ1-4; D perhaps matches TRBD1 (5 bases). The germline gives CDR1 DFQATT, CDR2 SNEGSKA (reference sequence). The CDR3 contains 13 residues. Trimming stripped 3 bases from V and 3 bases from J, with 8 bases between. DNA of the CDR3: TGCAGTGCTAGCCAGGGCGCTAATGAAAAACTGTTTTTT. Encoded protein: CSASQGANEKLFF.

The rearrangement links TRBV29-1 to TRBJ2-5; the D is unclear. The CDR3 contains 11 residues. Trimming removed 7 bases from V and 5 bases from J, with 11 bases in between. Germline V gene sequence: CDR1 SQVTM, CDR2 ANQGSEA. The CDR3 DNA reads TGCAGCGGTTACGTTGGGGAGACCCAGTACTTC. Protein product: CSGYVGETQYF.

The rearrangement links TRBV20-1 to TRBJ2-5; no firm D call. Trimming shortened V by 6 bases and J by 2 bases, and 13 bases separated the two germline ends. Looked up from germline, CDR1 is DFQATT and CDR2 is SNEGSKA (reference sequence). The CDR3 has 13 residues. CDR3 protein: CSATKLGQETQYF. The DNA of the CDR3 is TGCAGTGCCACGAAGCTTGGGCAAGAGACCCAGTACTTC.

This rearrangement joins TRBV12-3 or TRBV12-4 to TRBJ1-4, with D possibly being TRBD1 (5 bases). Trimming cost V 3 bases and J 8 bases, with 10 bases left between them. The CDR3 has 13 amino acids. The CDR3 DNA is TGTGCCAGCAGTTTTCAGGGCAGCGAAAAACTGTTTTTT. It encodes CASSFQGSEKLFF.

The V and J genes are TRBV7-2 and TRBJ1-2; 7 bases match TRBD1. Germline assignment: CDR1 SGHTA and CDR2 FQGNSA. The CDR3 contains 14 residues. J gave up 4 bases and V 3 bases, and 5 bases lay outside the gene matches. CDR3 protein: CASSFTGAAYGYTF. The CDR3 DNA is TGTGCCAGCAGCTTTACAGGGGCGGCCTATGGCTACACCTTC.

This chain joins TRBV29-1 and TRBJ1-2; TRBD1 agrees at 7 bases. The CDR3 sequence is 12 residues long. Trimming at V came to 3 bases and at J to 8 bases, leaving 6 bases not matched to a gene. Germline assignment: CDR1 SQVTM and CDR2 ANQGSEA. CDR3 nucleotides: TGCAGCGTTGAGGAGGGGGCGGAAGGCTACACCTTC. Its protein is CSVEEGAEGYTF.

V and J are TRBV6-1 and TRBJ2-3; TRBD2 matches at 12 bases. V shed 6 bases, J shed 4 bases, and the junction held 8 bases outside the gene matches. Germline lookup yields CDR1 MNHNS and CDR2 SASEGT. The length of the CDR3 is 16 residues. The CDR3 is CASRPTSGSGADTQYF. The CDR3 coding sequence is TGTGCCAGCAGGCCGACTAGCGGGAGCGGGGCAGATACGCAGTATTTT.

The chain has TRBV6-2 or TRBV6-3 and TRBJ1-5; D remains ambiguous. From germline, CDR1 is MNHEY and CDR2 SVGEGT. The CDR3 has 13 amino acids. Trimming cost V 0 bases and J 5 bases, with 5 bases left between them. The CDR3 loop is CASSYSEDQPQHF. In nucleotides, the CDR3 is TGTGCCAGCAGTTACTCAGAGGATCAGCCCCAGCATTTT.

V is TRBV20-1 and J is TRBJ1-1; D remains ambiguous. CDR1 and CDR2 (germline): DFQATT, SNEGSKA (reference sequence). Deletions cut 3 bases from V and 1 base from J, with 6 bases between. The CDR3 consists of 12 residues. CDR3: CSASRQNTEAFF. The CDR3 region has the DNA TGCAGTGCTAGTCGGCAGAACACTGAAGCTTTCTTT.

This clonotype was seen more than once but under ten times. This CDR3 reads CASSPQPHMNTEAFF. The CDR3 DNA sequence: TGTGCCAGCAGTCCGCAACCTCATATGAACACTGAAGCTTTCTTT. The rearrangement uses TRBV6-1 and TRBJ1-1; D not resolved. The CDR3 is made up of 15 amino acids. The V gene's germline CDR1 is MNHNS and CDR2 SASEGT. The V gene lost 5 bases and the J gene lost 0 bases, with 13 bases spanning the gap.

This clonotype was picked up a small number of times. The chain carries TRBV2 and TRBJ1-1, with TRBD1 matching over 10 bases. Germline CDR1 SNHLY, CDR2 FYNNEI. With 4 bases clipped from V and 8 bases from J, the junction kept 7 bases outside the gene matches. CDR3 length: 14 amino acids. CDR3 in DNA: TGTGCCAGCAGTGCTCGGGACAGGGGTTTCGAAGCTTTCTTT. Amino acids: CASSARDRGFEAFF.

This clonotype has just a few counts. The gene calls are TRBV6-1 and TRBJ2-7; the D is unclear. The CDR3 spans 14 residues. The germline V gene encodes CDR1 MNHNS and CDR2 SASEGT. Deletions cut 3 bases from V and 0 bases from J, with 9 bases between. The DNA for the CDR3 is TGTGCCAGCAGTGATCGATGGGGCTCCTACGAGCAGTACTTC. Translating it yields CASSDRWGSYEQYF.